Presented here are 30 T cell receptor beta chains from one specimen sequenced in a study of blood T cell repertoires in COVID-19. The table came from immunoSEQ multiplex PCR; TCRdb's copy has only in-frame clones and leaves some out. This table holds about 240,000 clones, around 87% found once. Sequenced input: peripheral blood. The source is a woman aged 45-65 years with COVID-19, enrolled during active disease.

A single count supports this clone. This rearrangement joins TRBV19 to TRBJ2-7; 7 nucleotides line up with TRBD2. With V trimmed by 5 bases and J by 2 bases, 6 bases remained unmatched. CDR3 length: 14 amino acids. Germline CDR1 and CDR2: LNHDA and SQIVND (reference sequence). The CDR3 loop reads CASSHPGGPYEQYV. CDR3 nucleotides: TGTGCCAGTAGTCATCCGGGGGGACCCTACGAGCAGTACGTC.

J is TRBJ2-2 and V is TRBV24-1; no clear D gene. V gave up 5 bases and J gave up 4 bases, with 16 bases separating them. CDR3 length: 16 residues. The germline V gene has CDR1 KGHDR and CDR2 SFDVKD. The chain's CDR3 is CATSVVRKNLTGELFF. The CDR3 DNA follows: TGTGCCACCAGTGTAGTGAGGAAGAACCTCACCGGGGAGCTGTTTTTT.

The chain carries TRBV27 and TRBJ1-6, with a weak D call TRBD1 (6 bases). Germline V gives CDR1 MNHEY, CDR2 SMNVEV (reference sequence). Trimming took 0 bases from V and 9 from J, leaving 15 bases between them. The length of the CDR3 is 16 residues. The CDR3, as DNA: TGTGCCAGCAGTTTATCCAGTCCAGGACAGCCTTCACCCCTCCACTTT. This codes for CASSLSSPGQPSPLHF.

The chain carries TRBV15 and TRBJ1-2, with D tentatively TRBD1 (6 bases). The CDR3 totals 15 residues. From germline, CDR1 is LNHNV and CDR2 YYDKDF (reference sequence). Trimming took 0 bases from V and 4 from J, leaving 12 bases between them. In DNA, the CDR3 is TGTGCCACCAGCAGAGAGGCAGGGGAAGGCTATGGCTACACCTTC. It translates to CATSREAGEGYGYTF. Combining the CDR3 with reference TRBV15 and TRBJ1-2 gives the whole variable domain DAMVIQNPRYQVTQFGKPVTLSCSQTLNHNVMYWYQQKSSQAPKLLFHYYDKDFNNEADTPDNFQSRRPNTSFCFLDIRSPGLGDTAMYLCATSREAGEGYGYTFGSGTRLTVV.

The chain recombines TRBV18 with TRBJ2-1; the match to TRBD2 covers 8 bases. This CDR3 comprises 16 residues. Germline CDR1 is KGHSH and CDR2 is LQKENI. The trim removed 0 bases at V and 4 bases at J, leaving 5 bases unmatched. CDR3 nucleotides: TGTGCCAGCTCACCACCCGCGGGGGGCTCTTACAATGAGCAGTTCTTC. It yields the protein CASSPPAGGSYNEQFF.

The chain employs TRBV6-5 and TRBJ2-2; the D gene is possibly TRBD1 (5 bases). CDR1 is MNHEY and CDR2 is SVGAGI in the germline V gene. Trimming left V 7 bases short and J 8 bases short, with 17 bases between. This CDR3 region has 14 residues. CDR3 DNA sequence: TGTGCCAGCACTCAAGTCCAGGGAAAAGGGGAGCTGTTTTTT. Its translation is CASTQVQGKGELFF.

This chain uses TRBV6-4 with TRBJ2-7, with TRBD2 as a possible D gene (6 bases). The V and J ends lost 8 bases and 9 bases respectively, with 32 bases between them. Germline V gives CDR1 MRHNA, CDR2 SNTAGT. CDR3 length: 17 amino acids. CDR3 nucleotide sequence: TGTGCCAGCTCCCTGGGGAGGAGTGATCGCCCACAAAGATGGCAGTACGTC. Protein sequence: CASSLGRSDRPQRWQYV.

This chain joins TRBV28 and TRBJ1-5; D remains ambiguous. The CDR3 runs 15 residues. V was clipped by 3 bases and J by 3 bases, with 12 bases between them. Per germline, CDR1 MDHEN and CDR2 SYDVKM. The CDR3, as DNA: TGTGCCAGCAGTTTGCCCCCGGGGATCAATCAGCCCCAGCATTTT. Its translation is CASSLPPGINQPQHF.

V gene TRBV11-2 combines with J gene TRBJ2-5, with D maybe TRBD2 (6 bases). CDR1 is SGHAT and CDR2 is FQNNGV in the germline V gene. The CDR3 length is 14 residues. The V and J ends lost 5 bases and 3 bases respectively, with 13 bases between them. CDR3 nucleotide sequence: TGTGCCAGCAGCCCCCGGACTATTGAAGAGACCCAGTACTTC. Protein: CASSPRTIEETQYF.

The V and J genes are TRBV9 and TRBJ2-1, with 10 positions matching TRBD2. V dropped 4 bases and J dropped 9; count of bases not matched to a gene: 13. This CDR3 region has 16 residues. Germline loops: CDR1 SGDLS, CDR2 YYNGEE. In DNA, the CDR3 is TGTGCCAGCAGCCTCCGAGGGGGACTAGCGATCGCTGAGCAGTTCTTC. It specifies CASSLRGGLAIAEQFF.

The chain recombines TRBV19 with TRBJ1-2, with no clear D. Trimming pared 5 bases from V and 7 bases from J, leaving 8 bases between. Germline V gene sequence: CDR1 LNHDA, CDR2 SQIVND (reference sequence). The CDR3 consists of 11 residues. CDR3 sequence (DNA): TGTGCCAGTAGTCCGTCCCTTGGCTACACCTTC. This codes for CASSPSLGYTF. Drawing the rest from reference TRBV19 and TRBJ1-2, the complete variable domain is DGGITQSPKYLFRKEGQNVTLSCEQNLNHDAMYWYRQDPGQGLRLIYYSQIVNDFQKGDIAEGYSVSREKKESFPLTVTSAQKNPTAFYLCASSPSLGYTFGSGTRLTVV.

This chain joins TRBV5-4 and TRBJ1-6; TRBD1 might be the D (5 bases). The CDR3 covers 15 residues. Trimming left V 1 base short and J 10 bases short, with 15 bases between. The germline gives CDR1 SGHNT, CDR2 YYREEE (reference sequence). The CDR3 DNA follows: TGTGCCAGCAGCTTGCCGGGGGGGAGTGGCTCACCCCTCCACTTT. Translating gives CASSLPGGSGSPLHF.

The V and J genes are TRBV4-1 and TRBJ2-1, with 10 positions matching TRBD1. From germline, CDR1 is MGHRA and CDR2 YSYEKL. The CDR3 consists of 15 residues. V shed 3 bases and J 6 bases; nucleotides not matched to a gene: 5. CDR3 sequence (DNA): TGCGCCAGCAGCCACGGACAGGGGGGATTCAATGAGCAGTTCTTC. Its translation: CASSHGQGGFNEQFF.

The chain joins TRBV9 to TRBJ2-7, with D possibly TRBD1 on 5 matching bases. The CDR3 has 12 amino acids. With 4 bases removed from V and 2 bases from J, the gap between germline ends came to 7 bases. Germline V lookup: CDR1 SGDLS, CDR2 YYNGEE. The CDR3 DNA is TGTGCCAGCAGCCCAGGGCCCTACGAGCAGTACTTC. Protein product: CASSPGPYEQYF.

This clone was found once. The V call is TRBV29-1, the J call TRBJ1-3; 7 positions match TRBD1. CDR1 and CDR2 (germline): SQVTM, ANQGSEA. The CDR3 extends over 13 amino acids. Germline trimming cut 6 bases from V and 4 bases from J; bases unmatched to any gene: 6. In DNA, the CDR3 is TGCAGCGTCCTCGGGACAGCCGGAAACACCATATATTTT. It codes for CSVLGTAGNTIYF.

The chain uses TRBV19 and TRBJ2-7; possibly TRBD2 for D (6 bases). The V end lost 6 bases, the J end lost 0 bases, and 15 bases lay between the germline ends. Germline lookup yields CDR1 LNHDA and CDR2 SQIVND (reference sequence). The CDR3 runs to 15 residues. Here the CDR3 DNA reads TGTGCCAGTAGCACCCGGGACTGCCGCTCCTACGAGCAGTACGTC. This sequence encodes CASSTRDCRSYEQYV.

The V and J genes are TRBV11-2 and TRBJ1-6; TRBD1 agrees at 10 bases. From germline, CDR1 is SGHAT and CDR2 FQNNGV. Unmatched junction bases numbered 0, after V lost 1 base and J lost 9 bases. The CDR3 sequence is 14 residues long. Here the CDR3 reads CASSLGQGASPLHF. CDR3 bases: TGTGCCAGCAGCTTAGGACAGGGGGCTTCACCCCTCCACTTT. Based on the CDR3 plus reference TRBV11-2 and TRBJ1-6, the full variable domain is EAGVAQSPRYKIIEKRQSVAFWCNPISGHATLYWYQQILGQGPKLLIQFQNNGVVDDSQLPKDRFSAERLKGVDSTLKIQPAKLEDSAVYLCASSLGQGASPLHFGNGTRLTVT.

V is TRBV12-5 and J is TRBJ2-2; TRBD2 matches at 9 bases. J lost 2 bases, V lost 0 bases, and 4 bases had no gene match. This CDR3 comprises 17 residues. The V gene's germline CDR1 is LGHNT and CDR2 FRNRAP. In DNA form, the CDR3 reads TGTGCTAGTGGTTTGGTAGTAGCGGGGGTCAACACCGGGGAGCTGTTTTTT. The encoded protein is CASGLVVAGVNTGELFF. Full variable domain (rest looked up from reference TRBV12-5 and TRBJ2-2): DARVTQTPRHKVTEMGQEVTMRCQPILGHNTVFWYRQTMMQGLELLAYFRNRAPLDDSGMPKDRFSAEMPDATLATLKIQPSEPRDSAVYFCASGLVVAGVNTGELFFGEGSRLTVL.

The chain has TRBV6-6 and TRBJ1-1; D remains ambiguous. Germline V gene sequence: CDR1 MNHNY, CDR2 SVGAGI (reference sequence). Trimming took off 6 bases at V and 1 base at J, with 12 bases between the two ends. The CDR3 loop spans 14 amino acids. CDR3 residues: CASSVGRPNTEAFF. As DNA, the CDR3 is TGTGCCAGCAGCGTTGGGCGACCGAACACTGAAGCTTTCTTT.

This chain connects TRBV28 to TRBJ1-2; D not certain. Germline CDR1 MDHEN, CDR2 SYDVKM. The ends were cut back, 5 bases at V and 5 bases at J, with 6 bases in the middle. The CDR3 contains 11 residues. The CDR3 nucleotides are TGTGCCAGCAGTCCCTCTTATGGCTACACCTTC. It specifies CASSPSYGYTF.

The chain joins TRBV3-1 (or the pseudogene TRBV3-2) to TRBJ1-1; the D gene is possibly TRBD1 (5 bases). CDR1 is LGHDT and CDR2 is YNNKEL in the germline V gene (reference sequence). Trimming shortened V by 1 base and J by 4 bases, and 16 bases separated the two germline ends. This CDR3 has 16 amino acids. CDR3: CASSQVGAGRGTEAFF. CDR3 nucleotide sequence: TGTGCCAGCAGCCAAGTTGGTGCGGGGAGGGGCACTGAAGCTTTCTTT.

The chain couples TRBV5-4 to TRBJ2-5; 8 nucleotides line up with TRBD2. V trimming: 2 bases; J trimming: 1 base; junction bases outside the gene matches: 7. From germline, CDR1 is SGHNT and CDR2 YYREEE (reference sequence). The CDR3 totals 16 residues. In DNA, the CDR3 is TGTGCCAGCAGCTTCCTCCTGGCGGGGGGCCAAGAGACCCAGTACTTC. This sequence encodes CASSFLLAGGQETQYF. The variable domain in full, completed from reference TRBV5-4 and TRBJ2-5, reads ETGVTQSPTHLIKTRGQQVTLRCSSQSGHNTVSWYQQALGQGPQFIFQYYREEENGRGNFPPRFSGLQFPNYSSELNVNALELDDSALYLCASSFLLAGGQETQYFGPGTRLLVL.

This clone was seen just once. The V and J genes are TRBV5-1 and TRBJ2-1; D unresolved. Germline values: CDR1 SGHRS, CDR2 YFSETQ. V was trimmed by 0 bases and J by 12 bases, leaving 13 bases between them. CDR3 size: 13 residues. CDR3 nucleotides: TGCGCCAGCAGCTTGGCCGTTGGCGGTGGGCAGTTCTTC. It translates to CASSLAVGGGQFF.

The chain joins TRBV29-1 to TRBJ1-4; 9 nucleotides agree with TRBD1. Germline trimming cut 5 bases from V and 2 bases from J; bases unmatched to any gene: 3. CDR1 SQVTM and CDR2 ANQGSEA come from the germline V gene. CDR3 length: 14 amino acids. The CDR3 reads CSVTGGRTNEKLFF. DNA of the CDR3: TGCAGCGTTACAGGGGGCCGCACTAATGAAAAACTGTTTTTT.

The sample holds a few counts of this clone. The CDR3 sequence is CASSSPMNTEAFF. The DNA for the CDR3 is TGTGCCAGCAGTTCTCCTATGAACACTGAAGCTTTCTTT. V usage is TRBV6-5 and J usage is TRBJ1-1; no reliable D call. Germline CDR1 reads MNHEY; CDR2 reads SVGAGI. The CDR3 extends over 13 amino acids. Trimming removed 4 bases from V and 0 bases from J, with 6 bases in between.

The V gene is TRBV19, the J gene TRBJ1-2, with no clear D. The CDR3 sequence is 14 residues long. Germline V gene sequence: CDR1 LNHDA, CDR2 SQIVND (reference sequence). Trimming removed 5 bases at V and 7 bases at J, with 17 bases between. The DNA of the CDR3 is TGTGCCAGTAGTGGGGTAAGGACTGCGAGTGGCTACACCTTC. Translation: CASSGVRTASGYTF.

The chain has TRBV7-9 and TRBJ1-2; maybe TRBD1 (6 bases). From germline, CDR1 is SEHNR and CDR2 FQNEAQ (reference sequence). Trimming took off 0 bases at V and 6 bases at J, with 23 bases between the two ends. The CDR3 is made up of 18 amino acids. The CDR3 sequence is CASSLAKREGGGFDGYTF. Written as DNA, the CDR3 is TGTGCCAGCAGCTTAGCTAAGAGGGAGGGGGGAGGTTTCGATGGCTACACCTTC.

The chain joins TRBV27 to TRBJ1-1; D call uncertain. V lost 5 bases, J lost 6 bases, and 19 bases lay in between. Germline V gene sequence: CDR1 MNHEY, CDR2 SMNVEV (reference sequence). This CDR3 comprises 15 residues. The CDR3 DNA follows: TGTGCCAGCAGTCCCTTGGGCAGGTTGATGGCTGAAGCTTTCTTT. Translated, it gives CASSPLGRLMAEAFF.

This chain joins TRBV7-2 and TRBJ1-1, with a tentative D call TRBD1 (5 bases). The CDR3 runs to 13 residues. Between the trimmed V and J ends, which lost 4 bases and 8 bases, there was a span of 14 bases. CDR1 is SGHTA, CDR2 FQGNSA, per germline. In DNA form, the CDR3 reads TGTGCCAGCAGCTCTCAGGGCCGTCTAGAAGCTTTCTTT. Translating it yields CASSSQGRLEAFF. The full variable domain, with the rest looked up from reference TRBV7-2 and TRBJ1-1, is GAGVSQSPSNKVTEKGKDVELRCDPISGHTALYWYRQSLGQGLEFLIYFQGNSAPDKSGLPSDRFSAERTGGSVSTLTIQRTQQEDSAVYLCASSSQGRLEAFFGQGTRLTVV.

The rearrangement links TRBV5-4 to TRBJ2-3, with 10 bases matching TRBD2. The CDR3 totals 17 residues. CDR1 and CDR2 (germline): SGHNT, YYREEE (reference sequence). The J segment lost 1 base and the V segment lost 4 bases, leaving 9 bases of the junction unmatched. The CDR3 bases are TGTGCCAGCAGCCCTCAACTAGCGGGGTTGGGCACAGATACGCAGTATTTT. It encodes CASSPQLAGLGTDTQYF.